The clone carrying this T cell receptor (beta chain) was seen at least ten times. After constant-region reverse-primer amplification, full-length variable regions underwent semi-nested PCR with Nested Universal Primer A. One entry per CDR3 protein results from TCRdb running MiXCR on the 5' RACE reads. The profile shows more than 8,000 distinct CDR3 sequences, just over 25% of them singletons. V lost 3 bases, J lost 5 bases, and 8 bases stayed unmatched. This CDR3 comprises 14 residues. Germline assignment: CDR1 SGDLS and CDR2 YYNGEE. Treg sorting used a CD4+CD25+CD127-/low gate. The TCR comes from a female donor with breast cancer. V usage is TRBV9 and J usage is TRBJ2-7; TRBD1 matches at 7 bases. The sequencing input was Tregs sorted from blood. The CDR3: CASSGGDRADEQYF. The CDR3 DNA follows: TGTGCCAGCAGCGGGGGAGACAGGGCGGACGAGCAGTACTTC.